The sequence of this T cell receptor (beta chain) was determined in a study of blood T cells in healthy people across ages. CDR1 is SQVTM, CDR2 ANQGSEA, per germline. Trimming removed 3 bases from V and 8 bases from J, with 14 bases in between. The CDR3 contains 13 residues. Study observations and caveats: Shifts in expanded clonotypes may have been confounded by donor CMV status, which was unknown.

This clonotype was counted only a few times. Its antigen is not identified. Through a sample-barcoded 5' primer and a J-beta primer mix, a second PCR was run for about 6 to 11 cycles. TCRdb reprocessed the 5' RACE reads via MiXCR and lists one record per CDR3 protein. Among around 800,000 distinct CDR3 sequences listed, about half were seen once. The receptor comes from a man older than 75 in good health. The sequencing input was blood. This chain links TRBV29-1 with TRBJ2-1; TRBD2 is a possible D gene (5 bases). Written as DNA, the CDR3 is TGCAGCGTTGATCGGACTGGAGGCGATGAGCAGTTCTTC. Protein: CSVDRTGGDEQFF.